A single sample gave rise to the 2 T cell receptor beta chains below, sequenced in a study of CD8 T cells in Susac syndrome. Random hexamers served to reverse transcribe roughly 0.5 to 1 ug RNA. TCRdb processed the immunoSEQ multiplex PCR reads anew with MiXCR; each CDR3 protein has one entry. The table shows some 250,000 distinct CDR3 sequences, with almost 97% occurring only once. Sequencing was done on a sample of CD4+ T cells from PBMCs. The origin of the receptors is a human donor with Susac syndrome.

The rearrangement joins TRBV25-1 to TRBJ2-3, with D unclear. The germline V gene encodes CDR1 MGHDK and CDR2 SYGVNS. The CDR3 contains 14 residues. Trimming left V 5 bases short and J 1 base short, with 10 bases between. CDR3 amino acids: CASSNVYRTDTQYF. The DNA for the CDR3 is TGTGCCAGCAGTAACGTGTATCGCACAGATACGCAGTATTTT.

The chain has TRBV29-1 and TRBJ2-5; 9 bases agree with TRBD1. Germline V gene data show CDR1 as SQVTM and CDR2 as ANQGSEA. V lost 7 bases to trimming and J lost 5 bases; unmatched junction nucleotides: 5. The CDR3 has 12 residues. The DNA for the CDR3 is TGCAGCGGGACAGGGGATTTTGAGACCCAGTACTTC. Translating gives CSGTGDFETQYF.